Below are 16 T cell receptor beta chains sequenced from a single sample in a study of T-cell reconstitution after alpha-beta-depleted transplantation in children. This sample's TCRbeta library carried unique molecular identifier barcodes. TCRdb passed the PCR reads through MiXCR, listing each CDR3 protein once. This repertoire shows over 400,000 distinct CDR3 sequences, approximately 41% found once; its top ten account for approximately 30%. The sequences come from PBMCs, collected before TCRalphabeta/CD19-depleted stem cell transplant. Receptors originate from a girl aged 2-10 years with aplastic anemia, due to receive a stem cell transplant.

The sample holds one count of this clonotype. The junction shows a germline mismatch at one end, possibly a read error. The chain recombines TRBV10-3 with TRBJ2-7; TRBD2 might be the D (5 bases). CDR3 length equals 15 residues. Germline values: CDR1 ENHRY, CDR2 SYGVKD. The CDR3 DNA is TGTGCCACCAGTGAGGGTTTAGGGAGCGCCTACGAGCAGTACTTC. This translates into CATSEGLGSAYEQYF.

This chain connects TRBV7-9 to TRBJ2-3; 10 bases match TRBD2. Germline V gives CDR1 SEHNR, CDR2 FQNEAQ (reference sequence). J was trimmed by 2 bases and V by 5 bases; bases with no gene match: 4. This CDR3 comprises 15 residues. The CDR3 is CASSASGRATDTQYF. CDR3 nucleotides: TGTGCCAGCAGCGCCAGCGGGAGGGCCACAGATACGCAGTATTTT.

This chain links TRBV12-3 or TRBV12-4 with TRBJ1-1; D is possibly TRBD1 (5 bases). Trimming removed 5 bases from V and 1 base from J, with 8 bases in between. The CDR3 spans 13 residues. CDR3 coding DNA: TGTGCCAGCAGTCCGGGGACGAACACTGAAGCTTTCTTT. Translated, it gives CASSPGTNTEAFF.

This clonotype was detected ten times or more. The chain employs TRBV12-3 or TRBV12-4 and TRBJ2-1; D could derive from TRBD1 or TRBD2 (5 bases each). The length of the CDR3 is 13 residues. Trimming took 3 bases from V and 6 from J, leaving 9 bases between them. The CDR3 DNA is TGTGCCAGCAGTTTTGGGGGACCCAATGAGCAGTTCTTC. It translates to CASSFGGPNEQFF.

This clonotype has just a few counts. J is TRBJ2-7 and V is TRBV6-2 or TRBV6-3; D is unresolved. The CDR3 runs to 16 residues. The germline gives CDR1 MNHEY, CDR2 SVGEGT. Trimming took 0 bases from V and 5 from J, leaving 17 bases between them. The CDR3 bases are TGTGCCAGCAGTTACTCTCGCCCGGGCAGGAACGACGAGCAGTACTTC. It translates to CASSYSRPGRNDEQYF.

Regarding this clonotype: A much larger clone differs by one base, so this may be a read error. The V gene is TRBV25-1, the J gene TRBJ2-7; weak D call: TRBD1 (5 bases). CDR3 size: 14 residues. Germline V gene data show CDR1 as MGHDK and CDR2 as SYGVNS. The CDR3 nucleotides read TGTGCCAGCAGTGTAACAGGCTTCTCCTACGAGCAGTCCTTC. The encoded protein is CASSVTGFSYEQSF.

Note on this clonotype: This may be a read error: a much more frequent sequence differs by one nucleotide. This rearrangement joins TRBV20-1 to TRBJ1-3; D is perhaps TRBD1 (5 bases). This CDR3 is built from 14 residues. Looked up from germline, CDR1 is DFQATT and CDR2 is SNEGSKA (reference sequence). V shed 5 bases and J shed 4 bases, with 15 bases lying between them. CDR3 amino acids: CSAPRLGEGNTIYF. DNA for the CDR3: TGCAGTGCTCCCAGGCTGGGGGAAGGAAACACCATATATTTT.

The chain couples TRBV5-1 to TRBJ2-5; D is ambiguous. Trimming removed 4 bases from V and 0 bases from J, with 7 bases in between. Germline assignment: CDR1 SGHRS and CDR2 YFSETQ. The CDR3 length is 13 residues. CDR3 sequence reads: CASSLEYQETQYF. The CDR3 DNA is TGCGCCAGCAGCCTTGAGTACCAAGAGACCCAGTACTTC.

This clonotype has at least ten counts. This sequence joins TRBV7-9 and TRBJ2-5; perhaps TRBD2 as D (6 bases). Trimming cost V 5 bases and J 5 bases, with 18 bases left between them. The CDR3 totals 15 residues. The germline gives CDR1 SEHNR, CDR2 FQNEAQ (reference sequence). CDR3 coding DNA: TGTGCCAGCAGCCCTTACCGGGGAGGAGATGAGACCCAGTACTTC. Its translation is CASSPYRGGDETQYF.

The rearrangement uses TRBV12-3 or TRBV12-4 and TRBJ1-2; TRBD1 agrees at 7 bases. The V segment lost 5 bases and the J segment 5 bases; nucleotides outside the gene matches: 11. CDR3 size: 15 residues. The CDR3 here is CASSPKTGSGYGYTF. The CDR3 DNA is TGTGCCAGCAGTCCTAAGACAGGGAGCGGTTATGGCTACACCTTC.

This clonotype was recorded many times. The chain's CDR3 is CASSLDTGREKLFF. The CDR3, as DNA: TGTGCCAGCAGCTTAGATACCGGGAGAGAAAAACTGTTTTTT. This chain links TRBV11-2 with TRBJ1-4; D unclear. V was pared by 0 bases and J by 8 bases, with 10 bases between. The CDR3 extends over 14 amino acids. From germline, CDR1 is SGHAT and CDR2 FQNNGV.

Ten or more counts support this clonotype. The genes are TRBV5-1 and TRBJ2-6; TRBD2 aligns across 12 bases. In germline, CDR1 is SGHRS, CDR2 YFSETQ. The CDR3 runs 16 residues. Trimming removed 4 bases from V and 2 bases from J; junction bases left unmatched: 1. The CDR3 is CASSRTSGTGANVLTF. Here the CDR3 DNA reads TGCGCCAGCAGCCGGACTAGCGGGACTGGGGCCAACGTCCTGACTTTC. Complete variable domain (other parts from reference TRBV5-1 and TRBJ2-6): KAGVTQTPRYLIKTRGQQVTLSCSPISGHRSVSWYQQTPGQGLQFLFEYFSETQRNKGNFPGRFSGRQFSNSRSEMNVSTLELGDSALYLCASSRTSGTGANVLTFGAGSRLTVL.

This clonotype occurred a few times. This chain links TRBV7-2 with TRBJ2-2; D gene uncertain. The V end lost 5 bases, the J end lost 7 bases, and 11 bases lay between the germline ends. The CDR3 runs 13 residues. CDR1 is SGHTA, CDR2 FQGNSA, per germline. The CDR3 is CASSRNYYGELFF. The CDR3 DNA sequence: TGTGCCAGCAGCCGCAATTATTACGGGGAGCTGTTTTTT. The variable domain in full, completed from reference TRBV7-2 and TRBJ2-2, reads GAGVSQSPSNKVTEKGKDVELRCDPISGHTALYWYRQSLGQGLEFLIYFQGNSAPDKSGLPSDRFSAERTGGSVSTLTIQRTQQEDSAVYLCASSRNYYGELFFGEGSRLTVL.

This clonotype was picked up many times. The gene calls are TRBV9 and TRBJ1-5; D gene uncertain. Germline lookup yields CDR1 SGDLS and CDR2 YYNGEE. The ends were cut back, 4 bases at V and 0 bases at J, with 11 bases in the middle. The CDR3 is made up of 15 amino acids. The DNA for the CDR3 is TGTGCCAGCAGCCGGGCACCGGGTAGCAATCAGCCCCAGCATTTT. This translates into CASSRAPGSNQPQHF.

This clonotype has at least ten counts. This rearrangement joins TRBV3-1 to TRBJ2-3; 9 bases are a match to TRBD2. Germline lookup yields CDR1 LGHDT and CDR2 YNNKEL (reference sequence). J was trimmed by 4 bases and V by 8 bases; bases with no gene match: 10. The CDR3 spans 15 residues. The DNA for the CDR3 is TGTGCCAGCGCCGCTCCGGGACTAGCCCCAGATACGCAGTATTTT. Translated, it gives CASAAPGLAPDTQYF.

The table lists this clonotype with many counts. This chain connects TRBV20-1 to TRBJ1-1; no reliable D call. Per the germline V gene, CDR1 is DFQATT and CDR2 is SNEGSKA (reference sequence). The CDR3 is made up of 13 amino acids. V dropped 4 bases and J dropped 10 bases, with 19 bases sitting between them. CDR3 residues: CSAKSVSIDRAFF. Here the CDR3 DNA reads TGCAGTGCTAAGTCGGTCTCGATCGACCGAGCTTTCTTT.